Below are 30 T cell receptor beta chains sequenced from a single sample in a study of T-cell reconstitution after alpha-beta-depleted transplantation in children. Preparing the TCRbeta library involved the use of unique molecular identifiers. Each CDR3 protein is one row after TCRdb ran MiXCR on the PCR reads. The table records hundreds of thousands of distinct CDR3 sequences, approximately 15% of them present only once. The source was PBMCs from the stem cell graft donor, collected from the stem cell graft. Receptor source: a human donor who donated a stem cell graft to a child with acute myeloid leukemia.

This clonotype occurred a few times. The chain uses TRBV7-8 and TRBJ1-2; 12 positions agree with TRBD1. Germline assignment: CDR1 SGHVS and CDR2 FQNEAQ. Unmatched junction bases numbered 5, after V lost 4 bases and J lost 8 bases. The CDR3 length is 14 residues. This CDR3 is CASSSGTGGRGYTF. DNA for the CDR3: TGTGCCAGCAGCTCCGGGACAGGGGGCAGGGGCTACACCTTC.

The J gene is TRBJ2-3, the V gene TRBV11-2; maybe TRBD1 (6 bases). V was shortened by 7 bases and J by 4 bases, with 21 bases between the two germline ends. The CDR3 extends over 16 amino acids. Per germline, CDR1 SGHAT and CDR2 FQNNGV. The CDR3 sequence: CASTPQGTRAADTQYF. The CDR3 bases are TGTGCCAGCACTCCCCAAGGGACAAGGGCAGCAGATACGCAGTATTTT.

The chain employs TRBV6-2 or TRBV6-3 and TRBJ2-3; D unclear. Germline-derived CDR1 and CDR2 are MNHEY and SVGEGT. The CDR3 length is 12 residues. V lost 6 bases and J lost 6, with 10 bases in between. CDR3 DNA sequence: TGTGCCAGCAGGCACCTCGGGGATACGCAGTATTTT. Encoded protein: CASRHLGDTQYF.

This clonotype was seen ten or more times. The gene calls are TRBV15 and TRBJ2-7; 9 positions agree with TRBD1. Trimming cost V 5 bases and J 2 bases; bases outside gene matches: 4. From germline, CDR1 is LNHNV and CDR2 YYDKDF (reference sequence). The CDR3 loop spans 14 amino acids. CDR3: CATSPDRGTYEQYF. CDR3 DNA: TGTGCCACCAGCCCGGACAGGGGCACCTACGAGCAGTACTTC. Variable domain in full (rest from reference TRBV15 and TRBJ2-7): DAMVIQNPRYQVTQFGKPVTLSCSQTLNHNVMYWYQQKSSQAPKLLFHYYDKDFNNEADTPDNFQSRRPNTSFCFLDIRSPGLGDTAMYLCATSPDRGTYEQYFGPGTRLTVT.

Ten or more counts support this clonotype. The rearrangement joins TRBV7-2 to TRBJ2-2; perhaps TRBD1 as D (5 bases). This CDR3 is 15 amino acids long. Germline CDR1 SGHTA, CDR2 FQGNSA. Trimming left V 3 bases short and J 4 bases short, with 12 bases between. The CDR3 sequence is CASSFQGTGTGELFF. CDR3 DNA sequence: TGTGCCAGCAGCTTCCAGGGAACGGGCACCGGGGAGCTGTTTTTT. Full variable domain (missing parts from reference TRBV7-2 and TRBJ2-2): GAGVSQSPSNKVTEKGKDVELRCDPISGHTALYWYRQSLGQGLEFLIYFQGNSAPDKSGLPSDRFSAERTGGSVSTLTIQRTQQEDSAVYLCASSFQGTGTGELFFGEGSRLTVL.

The chain links TRBV7-2 to TRBJ1-6, with a weak D call TRBD1 (6 bases). Germline loops: CDR1 SGHTA, CDR2 FQGNSA. The CDR3 has 14 residues. Trimming took 4 bases from V and 9 from J, leaving 13 bases between them. The CDR3 is CASSSTGRGSPLHF. The DNA of the CDR3 is TGTGCCAGCAGCTCTACAGGGAGAGGTTCACCCCTCCACTTT.

This clonotype has a count of ten or more. The rearrangement joins TRBV20-1 to TRBJ2-1; 7 bases align to TRBD2. CDR1 is DFQATT and CDR2 is SNEGSKA in the germline V gene (reference sequence). After removal of 5 bases from V and 4 bases from J, the junction contained 8 bases not matched to a gene. This CDR3 is built from 14 residues. The CDR3 nucleotides are TGCAGTGCTGAGGGGCTAGCGGTATACAATGAGCAGTTCTTC. The encoded protein is CSAEGLAVYNEQFF.

The J gene is TRBJ2-3, the V gene TRBV7-3; 8 bases fit TRBD2. Germline V lookup: CDR1 SGHTA, CDR2 FQGTGA. This CDR3 is 16 amino acids long. The trim removed 2 bases at V and 4 bases at J, leaving 8 bases unmatched. The CDR3 DNA reads TGTGCCAGCAGCTTATCACCGGGCGGGGGGCCAGATACGCAGTATTTT. This codes for CASSLSPGGGPDTQYF.

This rearrangement joins TRBV20-1 to TRBJ2-7; the match to TRBD2 covers 7 bases. The CDR3 extends over 22 amino acids. The germline V gene has CDR1 DFQATT and CDR2 SNEGSKA (reference sequence). J lost 0 bases, V lost 1 base, and 27 bases had no gene match. The CDR3: CSARVIRSKLLSSGQSSYEQYV. The DNA of the CDR3 is TGCAGTGCTAGAGTCATCCGATCGAAGTTGTTGTCTAGCGGACAAAGCTCCTACGAGCAGTACGTC.

The chain combines TRBV11-3 with TRBJ2-1; perhaps TRBD2 as D (6 bases). V lost 4 bases and J 0 bases, leaving 10 bases between the germline ends. Germline V gene lookup returns CDR1 SGHNT and CDR2 YENEEA. The CDR3 totals 15 residues. The DNA for the CDR3 is TGTGCCAGCAGCTCAAACGGGGGCTCCTACAATGAGCAGTTCTTC. Translated: CASSSNGGSYNEQFF.

The V and J genes are TRBV20-1 and TRBJ2-2; D unclear. The V and J ends lost 0 bases and 4 bases respectively, with 12 bases between them. Germline CDR1 and CDR2: DFQATT and SNEGSKA (reference sequence). This CDR3 comprises 15 residues. CDR3 loop: CSARDRKQSTGELFF. The CDR3 DNA reads TGCAGTGCTAGAGATAGAAAGCAGTCCACCGGGGAGCTGTTTTTT.

This clonotype was detected ten times or more. The rearrangement joins TRBV20-1 to TRBJ2-1; TRBD2 matches 16 bases. CDR1 and CDR2 (germline): DFQATT, SNEGSKA (reference sequence). This CDR3 is 18 amino acids long. Here the CDR3 reads CSVAGLAGGPLGGNEQFF. CDR3 DNA: TGCAGCGTAGCGGGACTAGCGGGGGGGCCGCTCGGAGGCAATGAGCAGTTCTTC.

This clonotype has just a few counts. The CDR3 DNA reads as TGCGCCAGCAGCTTGGTGGGGGACAGGGCTGACAATGAGCAGTTCTTC. It yields the protein CASSLVGDRADNEQFF. The rearrangement links TRBV5-1 to TRBJ2-1, with TRBD1 identical over 9 bases. In germline, CDR1 is SGHRS, CDR2 YFSETQ. This CDR3 region has 16 residues. With 0 bases clipped from V and 5 bases from J, the junction kept 6 bases outside the gene matches.

Ten or more counts support this clonotype. This sequence joins TRBV20-1 and TRBJ2-1, with D unresolved. In germline, CDR1 is DFQATT, CDR2 SNEGSKA (reference sequence). The CDR3 spans 12 residues. The CDR3 DNA follows: TGCCTTTGCGAAGGGCCCTACAATGAGCAGTTCTTC. This translates into CLCEGPYNEQFF.

This clonotype occurred many times. The chain recombines TRBV28 with TRBJ2-1, with unresolved D. The ends were cut back, 6 bases at V and 3 bases at J, with 12 bases in the middle. The CDR3 totals 14 residues. CDR1 and CDR2 (germline): MDHEN, SYDVKM. The CDR3 DNA reads as TGTGCCAGCAGCTTACCGGCAGGCTACAATGAGCAGTTCTTC. Residues: CASSLPAGYNEQFF.

This clonotype came up many times. The V gene is TRBV7-2, the J gene TRBJ2-1, with 8 bases fitting TRBD2. Germline values: CDR1 SGHTA, CDR2 FQGNSA. The CDR3 spans 15 residues. V shed 4 bases and J 8 bases; nucleotides not matched to a gene: 10. CDR3 bases: TGTGCCAGCAGCTCAGCCCCCGGGACTAGGCATGAGCAGTTCTTC. Encoded protein: CASSSAPGTRHEQFF.

This clonotype was found a few times. The V gene is TRBV6-1, the J gene TRBJ2-3; D might be TRBD2 (6 bases). CDR1 and CDR2 (germline): MNHNS, SASEGT. CDR3 length: 14 amino acids. Trimming left V 6 bases short and J 6 bases short, with 16 bases between. The CDR3 nucleotides are TGTGCCAGCAGACTTAATGGAGGGTTGGATACGCAGTATTTT. The encoded protein is CASRLNGGLDTQYF.

In its sample, this clonotype was seen many times. This chain links TRBV20-1 with TRBJ2-5; 8 bases align to TRBD2. The CDR3 is 14 residues long. V lost 7 bases to trimming and J lost 2 bases; unmatched junction nucleotides: 9. From germline, CDR1 is DFQATT and CDR2 SNEGSKA (reference sequence). The chain's CDR3 is CSGGVAGQQETQYF. The CDR3 bases are TGCAGTGGGGGAGTAGCGGGGCAACAAGAGACCCAGTACTTC.

This clonotype was seen repeatedly, ten times or more. The V call is TRBV20-1, the J call TRBJ2-7, with a weak D call TRBD2 (5 bases). CDR1 DFQATT and CDR2 SNEGSKA come from the germline V gene (reference sequence). The CDR3 spans 11 residues. Trimming removed 0 bases from V and 6 bases from J, with 6 bases in between. In nucleotides, the CDR3 is TGCAGTGCTAGAGATGGGAGCGAGCAGTACTTC. Protein: CSARDGSEQYF.

A remark on this clonotype: One end of the junction is discordant with germline, which a read error may explain. The V and J genes are TRBV15 and TRBJ1-1; D not resolved. The CDR3 length is 11 residues. From germline, CDR1 is LNHNV and CDR2 YYDKDF (reference sequence). CDR3 loop: CATSSEQQIAF. Written as DNA, the CDR3 is TGTGCCACCAGCAGCGAGCAACAGATCGCCTTT.

This clonotype was detected ten times or more. The V and J genes are TRBV15 and TRBJ1-6, with TRBD1 matching over 7 bases. J was trimmed by 10 bases and V by 0 bases; bases with no gene match: 9. The CDR3 totals 16 residues. CDR1 is LNHNV, CDR2 YYDKDF, per germline (reference sequence). CDR3: CATSRDLTGQGSPLHF. DNA for the CDR3: TGTGCCACCAGCAGAGATCTGACAGGGCAAGGATCACCCCTCCACTTT.

The rearrangement links TRBV20-1 to TRBJ1-2; D is unclear. Germline V gene data show CDR1 as DFQATT and CDR2 as SNEGSKA (reference sequence). The CDR3 totals 13 residues. The CDR3: CYPTMAANYGYTF. CDR3 DNA sequence: TGCTACCCCACCATGGCGGCGAACTATGGCTACACCTTC.

This clonotype turned up a few times. This chain connects TRBV7-9 to TRBJ1-2; the D is unclear. V lost 2 bases, J lost 7 bases, and 8 bases lay in between. Germline values: CDR1 SEHNR, CDR2 FQNEAQ (reference sequence). This CDR3 is built from 12 residues. The CDR3 sequence: CASSLRGSGYTF. As DNA, the CDR3 is TGTGCCAGCAGCTTACGGGGATCTGGCTACACCTTC.

Concerning this clonotype itself: The junction departs from the called germline gene at one end, perhaps through a read error. V and J are TRBV4-3 and TRBJ2-5, with 9 bases fitting TRBD2. The germline gives CDR1 LGHNA, CDR2 YSLEER. This CDR3 has 17 amino acids. The CDR3 protein is CASSQAMLAGWQGTQYF. In DNA form, the CDR3 reads TGCGCCAGCAGCCAAGCAATGCTAGCGGGGTGGCAAGGGACCCAGTACTTC.

This clonotype was counted ten times or more. The CDR3 protein is CASSRTGDNEQFF. CDR3 sequence (DNA): TGTGCCAGCAGCCGGACAGGGGACAATGAGCAGTTCTTC. V usage is TRBV7-9 and J usage is TRBJ2-1, with 9 bases lining up with TRBD1. V shed 5 bases and J 5 bases; nucleotides not matched to a gene: 1. In germline, CDR1 is SEHNR, CDR2 FQNEAQ (reference sequence). This CDR3 is built from 13 residues.

This clonotype counts as medium-sized. The gene calls are TRBV20-1 and TRBJ2-1; 7 positions agree with TRBD2. Losses at the gene ends were 6 bases for V and 3 bases for J; bases not matched to a gene: 14. This CDR3 comprises 16 residues. Germline V lookup: CDR1 DFQATT, CDR2 SNEGSKA (reference sequence). CDR3 region: CSAYDVERGSYNEQFF. The DNA of the CDR3 is TGCAGTGCCTACGACGTGGAGCGGGGCAGCTACAATGAGCAGTTCTTC.

The V call is TRBV20-1, the J call TRBJ2-1, with unresolved D. The CDR3 contains 13 residues. Trimming removed 1 base from V and 7 bases from J, with 11 bases in between. Germline-derived CDR1 and CDR2 are DFQATT and SNEGSKA (reference sequence). The DNA of the CDR3 is TGCAGTGCTAGAGGCGCGCCGCTAAATGAGCAGTTCTTC. It is translated as CSARGAPLNEQFF.

The table lists this clonotype with many counts. This chain links TRBV5-1 with TRBJ1-6, with D uncertain. Germline V gene data show CDR1 as SGHRS and CDR2 as YFSETQ. This CDR3 spans 13 amino acids. Trimming took off 1 base at V and 7 bases at J, with 6 bases between the two ends. The CDR3 loop is CASSLSGNSPLHF. The CDR3 nucleotides read TGCGCCAGCAGCTTGAGTGGAAATTCACCCCTCCACTTT. The full variable domain, in which reference TRBV5-1 and TRBJ1-6 provide the parts outside the CDR3, is KAGVTQTPRYLIKTRGQQVTLSCSPISGHRSVSWYQQTPGQGLQFLFEYFSETQRNKGNFPGRFSGRQFSNSRSEMNVSTLELGDSALYLCASSLSGNSPLHFGNGTRLTVT.

Notes on this clonotype: Since a much larger clone is just one base distant, this may be a read error. The chain combines TRBV20-1 with TRBJ1-5, with D perhaps TRBD1 (5 bases). The CDR3 sequence is 14 residues long. V gave up 3 bases and J gave up 3 bases, with 12 bases separating them. Germline V CDR1 and CDR2: DFQATT, SNEGSKA (reference sequence). The CDR3: CSASNRGANQPQHF. DNA of the CDR3: TGCAGTGCTAGTAACAGAGGGGCCAATCAGCCCCAGCATTTT.

There are a few counts of this clonotype. The V call is TRBV13, the J call TRBJ1-4; TRBD1 agrees at 9 bases. The CDR3 contains 14 residues. CDR1 PRHDT and CDR2 FYEKMQ come from the germline V gene (reference sequence). J gave up 5 bases and V 3 bases, and 1 base lay outside the gene matches. In nucleotides, the CDR3 is TGTGCCAGCAGCTTTACAGGGGGCAATGAAAAACTGTTTTTT. It yields the protein CASSFTGGNEKLFF.